This record concerns one T cell receptor (beta chain) sequence. Which antigen it targets is not known. The input lacks base qualities; no much larger clone sits a single base away. The cohort consisted of approximately 670 healthy bone marrow donors. Cohort members were all nominally healthy when sampled, although unrecorded immune exposures were likely present. The donor was CMV seronegative and belonged to the group of over 350 seronegative cohort members. Each donor provided a peripheral blood sample, and peripheral blood mononuclear cells were used for TCR beta sequencing. Genomic DNA extraction from the blood cell samples was performed with the Qiagen DNeasy Blood Extraction Kit. The data stem from a study of cytomegalovirus exposure and HLA in healthy donors (dated by TCRdb to about 2017). Notes on the research overall: An earlier analysis of about 560 of the donors reported over 250 Gb of sequence data and roughly 120 million unique TCR beta sequences obtained from about 200 million T cells. The T cell repertoires of 700 or so subjects were profiled by immunosequencing and related to cytomegalovirus serostatus. Donor age, sex, ethnicity and CMV serostatus were compiled alongside the repertoire data. Of the roughly 400 genotyped donors, roughly 80% fell in the genetic ancestry cluster associated with self-reported Caucasian donors. To predict cytomegalovirus infection status, the study brought together high-throughput TCR immunosequencing, statistical association of individual TCRs with disease status, and machine learning. A later analysis re-examined previously published TCR beta repertoires from more than 550 donors and added high-resolution HLA genotyping to investigate patterns of TCR occurrence. A few DR-DQ haplotypes were treated as single units for association and clustering because of strong linkage in the cohort. Rather than using new phenotypic data, the later analysis identified candidate immune exposures from TCR beta sequences and from how often those sequences occurred across donors. The number of donors typed differed by locus, with 629-630 for A, B, C, DRB1 and DQB1, roughly 520 for DQA1, 600 to 610 for DPA1, and some 440 for DPB1. An earlier analysis of some 500 of the donors used high-throughput TCR beta sequencing to judge whether each TCR beta V gene segment behaved as functional or pseudogenic. Every repertoire in the discovery cohort had been generated on one and the same sequencing platform. Both class I and class II loci were covered by HLA typing, at four-digit resolution. The aim of the study was to test whether cataloging public T cell receptors could identify signatures of past pathogen exposure. An early release that covered fewer than 750 HLA-typed donors contained about 300 gigabases of sequencing data and roughly 84 million unique TCR sequences. Across around 400 genotyped donors of the cohort, an average of roughly 250,000 unique TCR beta nucleotide sequences per donor were sequenced, and roughly 20% of those sequences were non-productive. In a later genetic analysis, genome-wide SNP genotypes for about three fifths of the roughly 670 donors were used, and that subset was treated as a discovery cohort. Besides the first cohort of about 730 subjects, a separate validation cohort made up of 95 to 150 different subjects was used. General conclusions and limits of the study: Because HLA typing was missing for some donors at each locus, association tests included only the typed subset. Linkage disequilibrium might explain the correlated functional status among segregating V segments, but an unknown experimental factor could not be ruled out. The classifier was reported to diagnose cytomegalovirus status with high specificity and sensitivity in both the original cohort and the validation cohort. When HLA alleles, especially DR and DQ, strongly co-occurred, attributing TCR associations to individual alleles was difficult. In a later analysis, HLA-associated TCR beta chains were found to be more clonally expanded and to have lower generation probabilities than equally common non-associated chains. The study listed approximately 160 TCR beta chains as associated with cytomegalovirus. A cluster of highly shared sequence variants was judged likely to be a technical artifact of the sequencing pipeline. Immune exposure information for the cohort was limited to CMV serostatus. Some IMGT-functional V segments, including TRBV6-2 and TRBV6-3, could not be told apart with the 87-base-pair reads, so those segments were excluded. Most TCR sequences were observed very rarely across donors, whereas some public TCRs were present in many individuals. A later genetic analysis reported fewer N-insertions in productive TCRs among donors in an Asian-associated ancestry cluster than the approximately 700-donor mean. A further reported finding was that TCR beta sequences accurately predicted the HLA-A and HLA-B alleles for most subjects in the first cohort. According to a later analysis, most CMV-associated TCR beta chains appeared to be HLA-restricted, and the HLA associations seemed to be driven largely by CMV exposure. The cohort was sequenced for TCR beta chains only, and without alpha or paired-chain data the features that could be detected were limited. In vitro tests confirmed that a few of the cytomegalovirus-associated TCR beta chains recognize cytomegalovirus antigens. A later analysis reported that several top co-occurrence clusters appeared linked to parvovirus B19, influenza, CMV and Epstein-Barr virus. The authors suggested that the approach could potentially be generalized to other disease states and immunological phenotypes. In a later analysis, some 17,000 TCR beta sequences were associated with specific HLA alleles at a false discovery rate of 0.05. Broadly in line with IMGT annotations, most TCR beta V segments showed up in productive rearrangements about 87% or about 30% of the time in an earlier analysis of 587 of the donors. Some 16 rarely observed V segments, including chromosome 9 orphons, were excluded from the earlier analysis of almost 600 of the donors because counts were too low. In a later analysis, the rate of TCR association differed among HLA loci, with DRB1 alleles having the most associated TCRs and HLA-C alleles having the fewest. In a later genetic analysis, a missense DCLRE1C variant was associated with V-gene and J-gene trimming of TCR beta chains, and the association was replicated in an independent cohort. Roughly uniform sequencing depth across donors was assumed in presence/absence analyses, although this assumption may not hold.

The library was built by means of the immunoSEQ multiplex PCR assay. A mixture of 60 forward primers for TCR Vbeta segments and 13 reverse primers for TCR Jbeta segments was used in the multiplex PCR. A multiplex PCR assay on genomic DNA amplified the CDR3 region of rearranged TCR beta genes. Amplified TCR beta libraries were sequenced as 87-base-pair reads on the Illumina HiSeq System. The original methods were these. A later analysis tallied roughly 80 million unique TCR beta chains across the 660 or so repertoires, and approximately 12 million of those chains were shared by two or more donors. Raw reads were error-corrected and collapsed into unique sequences by a nearest-neighbor algorithm in which closely related sequences were merged to remove PCR and sequencing errors. Alignment of CDR3 sequences to IMGT reference sequences was used to assign V, D and J gene segments. Each retained sequence needed at least a six-nucleotide match to both a V gene segment and a J gene segment. Rearrangements were classified as productive when the CDR3 lacked stop codons and remained in frame with V and J, and all other rearrangements were classified as non-productive. CDR3 was defined by IMGT convention, running from the second conserved V-encoded cysteine to the conserved J-encoded phenylalanine. The earlier analysis of a few hundred of the donors excluded any sequence lacking an unambiguous match to a single V gene segment. An earlier analysis of 450 to 650 of the donors called V segments functional above 56.7% productive rearrangements and segregating when the between-donor standard deviation exceeded 5%. A statistical classification framework was developed to diagnose cytomegalovirus status using the catalog of TCR beta chain sequences. V and J gene assignment, in a later analysis, came from comparing TCR nucleotide sequences with IMGT/GENE-DB human TR gene sequences. In a later analysis, CDR3 sequences and most-parsimonious VDJ recombination scenarios were assigned using the TCRdist pipeline. In a later analysis, each TCR beta chain was defined by its CDR3 amino acid sequence together with its V-gene family, and reads lacking a unique V-gene family were excluded. In a later analysis, 450 to 600 highly shared, low-generation-probability nucleotide sequences were removed to address suspected cross-contamination and a sequencing artifact. A later analysis calculated a clonal expansion index for each public chain from normalized within-repertoire ranks of inferred template counts. A later analysis computed generation probabilities with a VDJ recombination model fitted to out-of-frame rearrangements, and checked the results against IGoR. In a later analysis, TCR-TCR, TCR-HLA and TCR-CMV co-occurrence was scored with hypergeometric tests, and a repertoire-size bias correction was applied to TCR pairs. False discovery rates were estimated in a later analysis by permuting HLA or CMV assignments 20 times. In a later analysis, co-occurring TCRs were grouped with DBSCAN, and TCRdist sequence similarity was added when clustering was performed within HLA-allele-positive subsets. Repertoires with fewer than 30,000 or more than 120,000 public chains, plus five repertoires with anomalous nucleotide sharing, were excluded from co-occurrence clustering. TCRdb mirrors the immuneACCESS table, restricted to in-frame sequences. Some clones are absent from its copies; in checked studies, under half trace to an unresolved V gene, and the reason for the others is unknown. That table gives V, J and clone size, and the DNA gave D and trimming. The sample records 90,000 to 150,000 clones, over 75% of which are singletons. In total, the top ten clones hold roughly 1.5% of the sample.

CDR1 is given as SGHRS and CDR2 as YFSETQ, both from the germline V gene. Germline trimming: 5 bases from V, 4 bases from J; junction bases outside gene matches: 8. Reading from cysteine to phenylalanine, the CDR3 counts 14 amino acids. This entry keeps only the CDR3 DNA: 42 bases, framed from base 1. The receptor's source is a woman under 30 in good health and CMV-seronegative. The chain joins TRBV5-1 to TRBJ1-1, with TRBD1 identical over 7 junction bases. The sequencing sample was made of PBMCs. The base sequence is TGCGCCAGCAGTTCCCTGCCAGGGGGCACTGAAGCTTTCTTT. It is translated as CASSSLPGGTEAFF.